This T cell receptor (beta chain) is drawn from a study of blood T cells in healthy people across ages. Turning to the study itself: T cells yielded about one barcoded beta molecule per two cells through template switching.

The V end was cut by 7 bases, the J end by 3 bases, with 29 bases between. This CDR3 is built from 19 residues. Germline loops: CDR1 MNHEY, CDR2 SVGEGT. The authors ran a second PCR of about 6 to 11 cycles using a sample-barcoded 5' primer and a J-beta primer mix. TCRdb re-called the 5' RACE reads with MiXCR, one entry per CDR3 protein. This table has around 650,000 distinct CDR3 sequences, less than 45% appearing once. Study-wide findings and caveats: Roughly linearly, TCR beta diversity per million T cells fell as age increased. Estimates based on one million T cells were treated as lower bounds. Possibly, changes in expanded clonotypes were confounded because donor CMV status was unknown.

In regard to this clonotype: Its target is not known.

The chain has TRBV6-2 or TRBV6-3 and TRBJ2-3; D not resolved. This TCR derives from a man older than 75 in good health. The source material was blood. CDR3 amino acids: CASTRTRAGSGMSTDTQYF. The CDR3 DNA reads as TGTGCCAGCACTCGAACCCGGGCCGGCAGTGGGATGAGTACAGATACGCAGTATTTT.